The 5 T cell receptor beta chains presented below share a single source sample, sequenced in a study of OX40 agonist ivuxolimab in advanced cancers. Data came from immunoSEQ multiplex PCR; TCRdb stores just in-frame clones and leaves some out. Of roughly 66,000 clones detected, roughly 80% appear once; the ten largest clones hold 2% to 2.5%. The specimen comprised CD4+ or CD8+ T cells sorted from blood, sampled in a trial of the OX40 agonist ivuxolimab. Every receptor here comes from an adult with an advanced solid tumor such as melanoma, head and neck, liver or kidney cancer.

By share, this clone ranks as medium-sized (0.01 to 0.1%). The rearrangement uses TRBV2 and TRBJ2-7, with 7 bases that match TRBD2. The CDR3 runs 16 residues. With 6 bases clipped from V and 0 bases from J, the junction kept 11 bases outside the gene matches. CDR1 and CDR2 from the germline V gene are SNHLY and FYNNEI. The CDR3 DNA reads TGTGCCAGCAGAGCCCGGACTAGGCTTAGCTCCTACGAGCAGTACTTC. Translation gives CASRARTRLSSYEQYF.

V usage is TRBV9 and J usage is TRBJ1-3, with TRBD1 matching 7 bases. The germline CDR1 and CDR2 sequences are SGDLS and YYNGEE. The CDR3 has 16 residues. Trimming at V came to 3 bases and at J to 0 bases, leaving 6 bases not matched to a gene. The CDR3 spells CASSASGTVSGNTIYF. DNA for the CDR3: TGTGCCAGCAGCGCCTCCGGGACAGTCTCTGGAAACACCATATATTTT. The full variable domain, completed using reference TRBV9 and TRBJ1-3, is DSGVTQTPKHLITATGQRVTLRCSPRSGDLSVYWYQQSLDQGLQFLIQYYNGEERAKGNILERFSAQQFPDLHSELNLSSLELGDSALYFCASSASGTVSGNTIYFGEGSWLTVV.

This clone was seen a single time. The rearrangement links TRBV6-5 to TRBJ2-7, with 7 bases lining up with TRBD1. The J segment lost 0 bases and the V segment lost 6 bases, leaving 5 bases of the junction unmatched. CDR1 is MNHEY, CDR2 SVGAGI, per germline. The CDR3 consists of 14 residues. CDR3 coding DNA: TGTGCCAGCAGCAGGGGACAGAACTCCTACGAGCAGTACTTC. It codes for CASSRGQNSYEQYF.

This clone came up once. This chain links TRBV6-5 with TRBJ1-2; TRBD1 matches at 7 bases. CDR3 length: 14 residues. Losses at the gene ends were 4 bases for V and 4 bases for J; bases not matched to a gene: 6. Germline V gene sequence: CDR1 MNHEY, CDR2 SVGAGI. CDR3 sequence reads: CASSWVGQSYGYTF. The CDR3 bases are TGTGCCAGCAGTTGGGTGGGACAGTCCTATGGCTACACCTTC.

This CDR3 is CASSIAVAGLSSAEQYF. Here the CDR3 DNA reads TGTGCCAGTAGTATAGCCGTCGCCGGCCTAAGTTCTGCCGAGCAGTACTTC. This sequence joins TRBV19 and TRBJ2-7; unclear D gene. This CDR3 has 17 amino acids. V lost 1 base to trimming and J lost 6 bases, with 22 bases between them. Germline-derived CDR1 and CDR2 are LNHDA and SQIVND (reference sequence).